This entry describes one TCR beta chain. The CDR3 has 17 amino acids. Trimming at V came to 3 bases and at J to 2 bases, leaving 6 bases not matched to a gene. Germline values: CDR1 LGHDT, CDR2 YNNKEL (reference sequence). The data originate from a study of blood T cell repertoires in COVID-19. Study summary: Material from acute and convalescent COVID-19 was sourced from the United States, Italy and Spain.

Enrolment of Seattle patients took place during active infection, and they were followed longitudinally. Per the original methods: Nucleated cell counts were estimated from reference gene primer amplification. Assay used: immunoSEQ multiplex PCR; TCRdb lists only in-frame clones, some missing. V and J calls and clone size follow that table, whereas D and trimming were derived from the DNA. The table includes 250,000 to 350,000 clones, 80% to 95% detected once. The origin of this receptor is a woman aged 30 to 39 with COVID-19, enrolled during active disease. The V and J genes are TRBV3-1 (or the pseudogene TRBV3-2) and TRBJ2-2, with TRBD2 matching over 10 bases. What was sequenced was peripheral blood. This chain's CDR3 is CASSHCSGRINTGELFF. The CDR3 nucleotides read TGTGCCAGCAGCCACTGTAGCGGGAGGATAAACACCGGGGAGCTGTTTTTT.